A single sample gave rise to the 31 T cell receptor beta chains below, sequenced in a study of blood T cell repertoires in COVID-19. Sequencing was performed with immunoSEQ multiplex PCR; in TCRdb, only in-frame clones are kept and a portion is missing. The repertoire has about 140,000 clones, around three quarters of them found once; the top ten carry 3.5% to 4.5%. The source material was peripheral blood. The source of these receptors is a man aged 60-69 years with acute or convalescent COVID-19.

In its sample, this clone was seen once. The chain combines TRBV4-2 with TRBJ1-4, with D perhaps TRBD1 (6 bases). Trimming removed 0 bases from V and 8 bases from J, with 22 bases in between. Germline CDR1 reads LGHNA; CDR2 reads YNFKEQ. The CDR3 is 18 residues long. The CDR3 spells CASSQESGGRGAEEKLFF. The CDR3 DNA follows: TGTGCCAGCAGCCAAGAATCGGGGGGTCGGGGGGCGGAAGAAAAACTGTTTTTT.

The V gene is TRBV6-5, the J gene TRBJ2-3; D is ambiguous. The CDR3 runs to 14 residues. The V and J ends lost 4 bases and 3 bases respectively, with 11 bases between them. CDR1 and CDR2 from the germline V gene are MNHEY and SVGAGI. CDR3 region: CASSSDRRTDTQYF. The CDR3 coding sequence is TGTGCCAGCAGTTCCGATAGGCGGACAGATACGCAGTATTTT.

The gene calls are TRBV12-3 or TRBV12-4 and TRBJ2-7, with D possibly being TRBD1 (6 bases). Trimming pared 6 bases from V and 9 bases from J, leaving 15 bases between. The length of the CDR3 is 12 residues. The CDR3 DNA is TGTGCCAGCAGCGATAGACAGGCCGGGCAGTACTTC. Its protein is CASSDRQAGQYF.

This chain uses TRBV7-9 with TRBJ2-1, with TRBD2 as a possible D gene (6 bases). Trimming removed 5 bases at V and 0 bases at J, with 11 bases between. From germline, CDR1 is SEHNR and CDR2 FQNEAQ (reference sequence). This CDR3 is built from 15 residues. CDR3 loop: CASSPSAGSYNEQFF. The CDR3 region has the DNA TGTGCCAGCAGCCCGTCAGCGGGCTCCTACAATGAGCAGTTCTTC.

V gene TRBV4-2 combines with J gene TRBJ2-1, with 9 bases lining up with TRBD2. From germline, CDR1 is LGHNA and CDR2 YNFKEQ. This CDR3 region has 16 residues. Trimming removed 0 bases from V and 7 bases from J; junction bases left unmatched: 7. CDR3 DNA: TGTGCCAGCAGCCAAGAAGGCGCGGGAGGGGGTAATGAGCAGTTCTTC. Translated, it gives CASSQEGAGGGNEQFF.

The chain carries TRBV6-9 and TRBJ2-7, with D maybe TRBD2 (6 bases). V shed 1 base and J shed 3 bases, with 16 bases lying between them. The CDR3 loop spans 16 amino acids. Per the germline V gene, CDR1 is MNHGY and CDR2 is SVAAGI. CDR3 nucleotides: TGTGCCAGCAGTTATTATGGGGGGAAGGGGTGCTACGAGCAGTACTTC. Amino acid sequence: CASSYYGGKGCYEQYF.

The CDR3 loop reads CASSLNKYNEQFF. CDR3 DNA: TGCGCCAGCAGCTTGAACAAATACAATGAGCAGTTCTTC. The chain links TRBV5-1 to TRBJ2-1; D not resolved. V dropped 1 base and J dropped 4 bases, with 6 bases sitting between them. Per germline, CDR1 SGHRS and CDR2 YFSETQ. The CDR3 sequence is 13 residues long.

This rearrangement joins TRBV7-2 to TRBJ2-3, with 10 nucleotides matching TRBD1. The trim removed 4 bases at V and 2 bases at J, leaving 3 bases unmatched. The CDR3 totals 15 residues. CDR1 is SGHTA and CDR2 is FQGNSA in the germline V gene. The CDR3 coding sequence is TGTGCCAGCAGCTCCGACAGGGGGCCCACAGATACGCAGTATTTT. Amino acid sequence: CASSSDRGPTDTQYF.

This sequence joins TRBV7-2 and TRBJ1-2; D is uncertain. The CDR3 has 15 residues. Germline V gives CDR1 SGHTA, CDR2 FQGNSA. V lost 1 base and J lost 3, with 12 bases in between. The CDR3 sequence is CASSLEQISYYGYTF. DNA of the CDR3: TGTGCCAGCAGCTTAGAACAGATTTCCTACTATGGCTACACCTTC.

The genes are TRBV28 and TRBJ1-2, with D possibly TRBD1 on 5 matching bases. Germline lookup yields CDR1 MDHEN and CDR2 SYDVKM. The CDR3 has 15 residues. Trimming shortened V by 8 bases and J by 3 bases, and 19 bases separated the two germline ends. Here the CDR3 DNA reads TGTGCCAGCTGGGGGGGAGGAGGCGGTTACTATGGCTACACCTTC. Translated: CASWGGGGGYYGYTF.

The rearrangement uses TRBV11-2 and TRBJ2-2; D is perhaps TRBD2 (5 bases). Trimming took off 8 bases at V and 2 bases at J, with 15 bases between the two ends. Germline V gene sequence: CDR1 SGHAT, CDR2 FQNNGV. This CDR3 comprises 15 residues. CDR3 in DNA: TGTGCCAGCTCCTCGGCGGGCCATAACACCGGGGAGCTGTTTTTT. Its translation is CASSSAGHNTGELFF. Supplemented by reference TRBV11-2 and TRBJ2-2, the full variable domain reads EAGVAQSPRYKIIEKRQSVAFWCNPISGHATLYWYQQILGQGPKLLIQFQNNGVVDDSQLPKDRFSAERLKGVDSTLKIQPAKLEDSAVYLCASSSAGHNTGELFFGEGSRLTVL.

V is TRBV7-6 and J is TRBJ2-7, with D possibly TRBD2 on 7 matching bases. Germline values: CDR1 SGHVS, CDR2 FNYEAQ. Trimming took off 5 bases at V and 1 base at J, with 18 bases between the two ends. The CDR3 has 16 residues. For the CDR3, the DNA is TGTGCCAGCAGCCAGGGGTCTAGCGGTTCATCCTACGAGCAGTACTTC. Encoded protein: CASSQGSSGSSYEQYF.

The rearrangement uses TRBV3-1 (or the pseudogene TRBV3-2) and TRBJ1-2, with 7 nucleotides matching TRBD1. CDR1 LGHDT and CDR2 YNNKEL come from the germline V gene (reference sequence). This CDR3 has 13 amino acids. The V and J ends lost 8 bases and 8 bases, in that order; junction bases with no gene match: 11. CDR3 sequence (DNA): TGTGCCAGCGGTCAGGCAGGGGGATCCGGCTACACCTTC. This sequence encodes CASGQAGGSGYTF.

This clone turned up a few times. V usage is TRBV6-5 and J usage is TRBJ1-5; D gene unclear. Germline V CDR1 and CDR2: MNHEY, SVGAGI. Trimming took off 6 bases at V and 3 bases at J, with 9 bases between the two ends. The CDR3 is 13 amino acids. The CDR3 coding sequence is TGTGCCAGCAGAGGAGGGAACAATCAGCCCCAGCATTTT. Protein product: CASRGGNNQPQHF.

This clone was picked up a small number of times. The CDR3 sequence: CASSQSAGNFPGELFF. The CDR3 nucleotides read TGTGCCAGCAGCCAATCAGCGGGAAACTTCCCCGGGGAGCTGTTTTTT. This chain connects TRBV3-1 (or the pseudogene TRBV3-2) to TRBJ2-2; 7 nucleotides match TRBD2. The CDR3 contains 16 residues. CDR1 is LGHDT, CDR2 YNNKEL, per germline (reference sequence). V lost 2 bases, J lost 6 bases, and 9 bases stayed unmatched.

A single count supports this clone. The V and J genes are TRBV5-1 and TRBJ2-7, with 7 nucleotides matching TRBD1. Germline CDR1 reads SGHRS; CDR2 reads YFSETQ. Losses at the gene ends were 4 bases for V and 0 bases for J; bases not matched to a gene: 4. The CDR3 totals 14 residues. The CDR3 here is CASSQGTASYEQYF. Written as DNA, the CDR3 is TGCGCCAGCAGCCAAGGGACAGCCTCCTACGAGCAGTACTTC.

This clone was detected once. The V and J genes are TRBV3-1 (or the pseudogene TRBV3-2) and TRBJ2-1; 8 positions agree with TRBD2. The CDR3 is 15 amino acids. Germline V lookup: CDR1 LGHDT, CDR2 YNNKEL (reference sequence). V lost 4 bases to trimming and J lost 8 bases; unmatched junction nucleotides: 10. In DNA form, the CDR3 reads TGTGCCAGCAGCCTCCAGGCGCCGGGAGGGTATGAGCAGTTCTTC. Its protein product is CASSLQAPGGYEQFF.

This chain connects TRBV7-2 to TRBJ1-2; TRBD1 matches at 12 bases. The ends lost 4 bases at V and 4 bases at J; junction bases unmatched: 4. CDR3 length equals 15 residues. Germline assignment: CDR1 SGHTA and CDR2 FQGNSA. The CDR3 is CASSSGTGGPYGYTF. The CDR3, as DNA: TGTGCCAGCAGCTCCGGGACAGGGGGCCCCTATGGCTACACCTTC.

This clone is a singleton in its sample. The J gene is TRBJ2-5, the V gene TRBV11-1, with D maybe TRBD1 (7 bases). CDR1 and CDR2 from the germline V gene are SGHAT and FQDESV (reference sequence). V gave up 5 bases and J gave up 0 bases, with 16 bases separating them. The CDR3 is 16 residues long. The CDR3 coding sequence is TGTGCCAGCAGCACCCCCAGGGGGGCATACCAAGAGACCCAGTACTTC. Its protein product is CASSTPRGAYQETQYF.

The V and J genes are TRBV5-1 and TRBJ1-4; no clear D gene. Germline V gives CDR1 SGHRS, CDR2 YFSETQ. V gave up 0 bases and J gave up 0 bases, with 6 bases separating them. The CDR3 runs 15 residues. CDR3 coding DNA: TGCGCCAGCAGCTTGGGGAGTGCAACTAATGAAAAACTGTTTTTT. This sequence encodes CASSLGSATNEKLFF.

The V and J genes are TRBV10-3 and TRBJ2-7; 7 bases match TRBD1. CDR3 length: 13 residues. The V gene end was trimmed by 10 bases and the J gene end by 4 bases; junction bases not matched to a gene: 10. The germline V gene encodes CDR1 ENHRY and CDR2 SYGVKD. DNA of the CDR3: TGTGCCACCGCTAGACAGGGATCGTACGAGCAGTACTTC. Protein product: CATARQGSYEQYF.

V is TRBV28 and J is TRBJ2-7; D is perhaps TRBD1 (5 bases). Trimming left V 2 bases short and J 4 bases short, with 15 bases between. Germline loops: CDR1 MDHEN, CDR2 SYDVKM. The CDR3 contains 15 residues. The DNA of the CDR3 is TGTGCCAGCAGTTTACTCATAGGGGTAGGTTACGAGCAGTACTTC. It translates to CASSLLIGVGYEQYF.

This clone was recorded a few times. This rearrangement joins TRBV7-6 to TRBJ2-1; maybe TRBD1 (7 bases). Trimming removed 5 bases from V and 5 bases from J, with 19 bases in between. Germline V gene lookup returns CDR1 SGHVS and CDR2 FNYEAQ. This CDR3 has 16 amino acids. The CDR3 bases are TGTGCCAGCAGCCCCCCCAGGGGGACTCATAACAATGAGCAGTTCTTC. It yields the protein CASSPPRGTHNNEQFF.

This chain joins TRBV19 and TRBJ2-4; TRBD1 is a possible D gene (6 bases). Germline V gene data show CDR1 as LNHDA and CDR2 as SQIVND (reference sequence). Between the trimmed V and J ends, which lost 1 base and 0 bases, there was a span of 10 bases. This CDR3 is built from 16 residues. CDR3 sequence reads: CASSIGGRLAKNIQYF. The CDR3 region has the DNA TGTGCCAGTAGTATAGGGGGGCGACTAGCCAAAAACATTCAGTACTTC.

CDR3 amino acids: CASSLMRDEQFF. The CDR3 nucleotides read TGCGCCAGCAGCTTGATGAGGGATGAGCAGTTCTTC. The genes are TRBV5-1 and TRBJ2-1, with D perhaps TRBD2 (5 bases). The germline V gene has CDR1 SGHRS and CDR2 YFSETQ. V lost 1 base and J 8 bases, leaving 7 bases between the germline ends. This CDR3 has 12 residues.

The chain recombines TRBV28 with TRBJ1-1; D is undetermined. V lost 3 bases and J 0 bases, leaving 8 bases between the germline ends. This CDR3 contains 14 residues. Germline CDR1 and CDR2: MDHEN and SYDVKM. The CDR3 loop is CASSFQSMNTEAFF. CDR3 nucleotide sequence: TGTGCCAGCAGTTTTCAGTCGATGAACACTGAAGCTTTCTTT.

V usage is TRBV2 and J usage is TRBJ2-3; tentatively, D is TRBD2 (7 bases). This CDR3 has 14 residues. Trimming took off 4 bases at V and 6 bases at J, with 14 bases between the two ends. Germline loops: CDR1 SNHLY, CDR2 FYNNEI. DNA of the CDR3: TGTGCCAGCAGTGGGGGGGAGGGGGTTGATACGCAGTATTTT. This translates into CASSGGEGVDTQYF.

The chain has TRBV7-2 and TRBJ2-3, with TRBD2 identical over 8 bases. There are 16 residues in the CDR3. Trimming took 6 bases from V and 5 from J; bases not matched to a gene: 13. Germline V lookup: CDR1 SGHTA, CDR2 FQGNSA. The CDR3 coding sequence is TGTGCCAGCAGGCCTACTAGCGGAAGGAGGGGAGATACGCAGTATTTT. It yields the protein CASRPTSGRRGDTQYF.

Only a few counts were recorded for this clone. The chain is built from TRBV10-3 and TRBJ1-1; D gene uncertain. From germline, CDR1 is ENHRY and CDR2 SYGVKD. The CDR3 sequence is 13 residues long. V was cut by 2 bases and J by 8 bases, with 12 bases left in between. The CDR3 nucleotides are TGTGCCATCAGTGAGGATTTGAGTCGGGAAGCTTTCTTT. Translation gives CAISEDLSREAFF.

J is TRBJ2-7 and V is TRBV19; TRBD1 might be the D (6 bases). Germline V lookup: CDR1 LNHDA, CDR2 SQIVND (reference sequence). CDR3 length: 15 residues. V was clipped by 5 bases and J by 2 bases, with 16 bases between them. The CDR3 DNA follows: TGTGCCAGTAGTTTGAACAGGGAAGGCGCCTACGAGCAGTACTTC. Residues: CASSLNREGAYEQYF.

The chain joins TRBV18 to TRBJ2-7; D perhaps matches TRBD2 (6 bases). The CDR3 totals 15 residues. Trimming cost V 0 bases and J 6 bases, with 15 bases left between them. Germline V gene data show CDR1 as KGHSH and CDR2 as LQKENI. The CDR3 reads CASSPPGSLRSEQYF. Here the CDR3 DNA reads TGTGCCAGCTCACCACCCGGGAGCCTTCGATCCGAGCAGTACTTC. The full variable domain, completed using reference TRBV18 and TRBJ2-7, is NAGVMQNPRHLVRRRGQEARLRCSPMKGHSHVYWYRQLPEEGLKFMVYLQKENIIDESGMPKERFSAEFPKEGPSILRIQQVVRGDSAAYFCASSPPGSLRSEQYFGPGTRLTVT.